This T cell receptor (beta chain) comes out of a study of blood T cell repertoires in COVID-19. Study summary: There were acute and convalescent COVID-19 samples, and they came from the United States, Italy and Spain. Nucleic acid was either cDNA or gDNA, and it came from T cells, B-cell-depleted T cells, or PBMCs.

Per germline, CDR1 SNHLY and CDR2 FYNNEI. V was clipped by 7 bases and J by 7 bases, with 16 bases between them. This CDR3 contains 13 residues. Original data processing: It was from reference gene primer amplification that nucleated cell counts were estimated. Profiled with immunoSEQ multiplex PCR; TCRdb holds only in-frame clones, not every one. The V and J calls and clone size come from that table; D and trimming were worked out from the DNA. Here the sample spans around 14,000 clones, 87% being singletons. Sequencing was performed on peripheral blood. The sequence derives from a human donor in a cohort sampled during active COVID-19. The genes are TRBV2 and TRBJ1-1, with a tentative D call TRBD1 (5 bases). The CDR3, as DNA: TGTGCCAGCATCGGGACTATAACATTTGAAGCTTTCTTT. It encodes CASIGTITFEAFF. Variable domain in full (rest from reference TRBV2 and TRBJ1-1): EPEVTQTPSHQVTQMGQEVILRCVPISNHLYFYWYRQILGQKVEFLVSFYNNEISEKSEIFDDQFSVERPDGSNFTLKIRSTKLEDSAMYFCASIGTITFEAFFGQGTRLTVV.